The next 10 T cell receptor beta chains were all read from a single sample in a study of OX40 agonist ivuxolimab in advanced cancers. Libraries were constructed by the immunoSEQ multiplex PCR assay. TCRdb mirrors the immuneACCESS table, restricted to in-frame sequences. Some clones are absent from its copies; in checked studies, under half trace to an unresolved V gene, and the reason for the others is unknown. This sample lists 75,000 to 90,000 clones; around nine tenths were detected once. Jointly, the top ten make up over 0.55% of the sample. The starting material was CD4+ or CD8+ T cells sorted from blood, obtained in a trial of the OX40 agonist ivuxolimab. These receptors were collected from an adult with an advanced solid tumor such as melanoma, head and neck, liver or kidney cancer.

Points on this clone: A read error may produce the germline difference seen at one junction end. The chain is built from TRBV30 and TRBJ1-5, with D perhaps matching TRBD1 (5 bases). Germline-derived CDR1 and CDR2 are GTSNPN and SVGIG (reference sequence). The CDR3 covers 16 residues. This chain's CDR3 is CARRPTGALGNQPQHF. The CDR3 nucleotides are TGTGCCCGGAGACCTACAGGAGCATTGGGCAATCAGCCCCAGCATTTT.

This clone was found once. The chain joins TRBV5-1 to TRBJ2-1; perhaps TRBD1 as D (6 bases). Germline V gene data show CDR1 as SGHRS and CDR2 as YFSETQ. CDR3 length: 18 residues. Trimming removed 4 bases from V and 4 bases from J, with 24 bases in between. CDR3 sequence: CASSPIDIGQNLYNEQFF. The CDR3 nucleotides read TGCGCCAGCAGCCCGATTGACATAGGACAGAACTTATACAATGAGCAGTTCTTC.

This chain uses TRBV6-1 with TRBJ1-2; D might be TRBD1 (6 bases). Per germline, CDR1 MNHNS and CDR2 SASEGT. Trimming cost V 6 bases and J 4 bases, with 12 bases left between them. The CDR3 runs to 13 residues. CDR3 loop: CASRETGLYGYTF. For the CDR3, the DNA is TGTGCCAGCAGAGAGACAGGACTCTATGGCTACACCTTC.

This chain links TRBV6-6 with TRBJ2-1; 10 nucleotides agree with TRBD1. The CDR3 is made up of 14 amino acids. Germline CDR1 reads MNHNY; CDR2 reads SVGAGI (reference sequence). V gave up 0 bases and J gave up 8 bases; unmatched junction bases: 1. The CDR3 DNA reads TGTGCCAGCAGTTACTCGACAGGGGGCCATGAGCAGTTCTTC. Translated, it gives CASSYSTGGHEQFF.

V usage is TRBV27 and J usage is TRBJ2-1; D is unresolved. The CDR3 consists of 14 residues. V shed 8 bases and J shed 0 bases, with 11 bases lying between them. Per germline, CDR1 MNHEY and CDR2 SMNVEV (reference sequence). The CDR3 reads CASVSAGSYNEQFF. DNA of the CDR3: TGTGCCAGCGTTTCGGCAGGCTCCTACAATGAGCAGTTCTTC.

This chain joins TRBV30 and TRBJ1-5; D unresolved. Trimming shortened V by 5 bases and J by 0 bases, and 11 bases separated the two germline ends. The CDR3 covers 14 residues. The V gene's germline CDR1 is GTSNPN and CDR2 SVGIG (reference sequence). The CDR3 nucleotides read TGTGCCTGGGGGTATGGGGTTAGCAATCAGCCCCAGCATTTT. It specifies CAWGYGVSNQPQHF.

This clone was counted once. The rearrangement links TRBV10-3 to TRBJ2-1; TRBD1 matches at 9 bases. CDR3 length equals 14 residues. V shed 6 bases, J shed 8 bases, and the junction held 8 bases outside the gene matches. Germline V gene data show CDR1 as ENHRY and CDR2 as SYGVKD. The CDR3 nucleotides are TGTGCCATCAGGCCGGGACAGGGTGGTTATGAGCAGTTCTTC. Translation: CAIRPGQGGYEQFF.

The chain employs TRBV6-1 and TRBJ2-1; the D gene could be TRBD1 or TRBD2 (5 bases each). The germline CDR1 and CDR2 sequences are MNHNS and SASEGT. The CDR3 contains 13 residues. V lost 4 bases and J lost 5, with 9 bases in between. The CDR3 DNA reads TGTGCCAGCAGTGCTCCGGGACACAATGAGCAGTTCTTC. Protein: CASSAPGHNEQFF.

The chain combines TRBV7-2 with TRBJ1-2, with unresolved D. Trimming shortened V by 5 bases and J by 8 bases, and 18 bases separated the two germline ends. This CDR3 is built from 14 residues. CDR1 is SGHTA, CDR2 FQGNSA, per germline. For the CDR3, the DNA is TGTGCCAGCAGCCCCGAGGGAGGGAATCTCGGCTACACCTTC. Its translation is CASSPEGGNLGYTF.

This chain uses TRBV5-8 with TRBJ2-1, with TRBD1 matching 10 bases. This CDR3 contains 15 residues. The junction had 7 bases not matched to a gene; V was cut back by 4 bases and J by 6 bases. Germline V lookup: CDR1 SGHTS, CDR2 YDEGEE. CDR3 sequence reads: CASSVRQGASNEQFF. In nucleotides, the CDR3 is TGTGCCAGCAGCGTGAGACAGGGGGCAAGCAATGAGCAGTTCTTC.